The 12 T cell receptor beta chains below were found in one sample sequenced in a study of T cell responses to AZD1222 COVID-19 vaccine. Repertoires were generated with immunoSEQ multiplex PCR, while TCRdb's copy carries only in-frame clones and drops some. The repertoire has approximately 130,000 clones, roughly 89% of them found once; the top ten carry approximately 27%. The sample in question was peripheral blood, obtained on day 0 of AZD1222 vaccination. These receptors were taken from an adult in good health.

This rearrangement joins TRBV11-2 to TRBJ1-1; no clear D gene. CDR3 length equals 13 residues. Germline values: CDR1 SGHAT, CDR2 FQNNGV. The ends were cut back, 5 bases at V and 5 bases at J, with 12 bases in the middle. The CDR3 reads CASSPNFATEAFF. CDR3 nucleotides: TGTGCCAGCAGCCCAAACTTTGCAACTGAAGCTTTCTTT.

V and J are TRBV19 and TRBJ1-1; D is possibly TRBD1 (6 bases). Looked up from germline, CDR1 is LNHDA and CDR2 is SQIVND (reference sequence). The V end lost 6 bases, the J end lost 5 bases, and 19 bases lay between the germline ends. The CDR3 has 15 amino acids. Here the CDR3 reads CASRSGAGSRTEAFF. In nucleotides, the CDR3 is TGTGCCAGTAGATCGGGGGCAGGGAGTCGGACTGAAGCTTTCTTT.

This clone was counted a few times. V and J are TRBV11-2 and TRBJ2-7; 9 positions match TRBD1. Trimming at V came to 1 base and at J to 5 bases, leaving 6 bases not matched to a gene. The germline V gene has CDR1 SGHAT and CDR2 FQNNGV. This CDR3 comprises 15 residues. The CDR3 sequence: CASSLGTGGLNEQYF. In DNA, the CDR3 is TGTGCCAGCAGCTTAGGAACAGGGGGCTTGAACGAGCAGTACTTC.

CDR3 sequence reads: CASSEQGALGGYTF. The DNA for the CDR3 is TGTGCCAGTAGTGAACAGGGGGCTCTAGGAGGCTACACCTTC. The rearrangement joins TRBV19 to TRBJ1-2; 9 positions match TRBD1. CDR3 length equals 14 residues. CDR1 LNHDA and CDR2 SQIVND come from the germline V gene (reference sequence). With V trimmed by 5 bases and J by 8 bases, 9 bases remained unmatched.

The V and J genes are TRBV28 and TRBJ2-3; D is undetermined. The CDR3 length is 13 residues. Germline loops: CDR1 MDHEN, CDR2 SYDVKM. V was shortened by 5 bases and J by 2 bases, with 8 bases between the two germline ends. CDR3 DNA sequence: TGTGCCAGCAGTCGCTATCCCACAGATACGCAGTATTTT. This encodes CASSRYPTDTQYF.

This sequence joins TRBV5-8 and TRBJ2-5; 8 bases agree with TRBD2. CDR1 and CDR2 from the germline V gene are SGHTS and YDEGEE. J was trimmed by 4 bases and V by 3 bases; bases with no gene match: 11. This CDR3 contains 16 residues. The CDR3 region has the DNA TGTGCCAGCAGCTACCTACGGGGGGGCGTTGCAGAGACCCAGTACTTC. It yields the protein CASSYLRGGVAETQYF.

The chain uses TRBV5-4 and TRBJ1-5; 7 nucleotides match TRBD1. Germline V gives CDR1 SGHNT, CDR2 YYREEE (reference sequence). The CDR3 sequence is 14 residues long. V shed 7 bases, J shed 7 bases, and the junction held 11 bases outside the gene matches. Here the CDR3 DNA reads TGTGCCAGCTCTGTAAAAGGGGGACAGCAGCCCCAGCATTTT. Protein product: CASSVKGGQQPQHF.

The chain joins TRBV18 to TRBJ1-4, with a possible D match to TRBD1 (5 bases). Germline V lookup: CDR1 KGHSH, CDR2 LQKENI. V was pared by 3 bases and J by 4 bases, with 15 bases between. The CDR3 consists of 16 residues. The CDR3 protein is CASSPFFGTFNEKLFF. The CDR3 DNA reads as TGTGCCAGCTCACCGTTTTTTGGGACCTTTAATGAAAAACTGTTTTTT.

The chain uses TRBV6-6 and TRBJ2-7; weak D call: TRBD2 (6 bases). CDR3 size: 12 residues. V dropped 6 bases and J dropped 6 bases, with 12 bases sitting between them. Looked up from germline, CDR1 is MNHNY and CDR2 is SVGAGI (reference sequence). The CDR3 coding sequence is TGTGCCAGCAGAACACCCGGGGGCGAGCAGTACTTC. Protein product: CASRTPGGEQYF.

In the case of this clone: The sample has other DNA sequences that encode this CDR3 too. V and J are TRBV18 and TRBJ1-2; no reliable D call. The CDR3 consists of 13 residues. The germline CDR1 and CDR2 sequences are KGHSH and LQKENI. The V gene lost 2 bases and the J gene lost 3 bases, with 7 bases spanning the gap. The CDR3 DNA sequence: TGTGCCAGCTCACCAGGCAGAGACTATGGCTACACCTTC. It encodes CASSPGRDYGYTF.

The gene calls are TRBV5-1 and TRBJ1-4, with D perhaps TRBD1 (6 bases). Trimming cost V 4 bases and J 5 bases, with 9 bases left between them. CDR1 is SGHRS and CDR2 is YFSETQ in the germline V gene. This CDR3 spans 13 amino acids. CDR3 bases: TGCGCCAGCAGCGCCAGGGGAAATGAAAAACTGTTTTTT. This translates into CASSARGNEKLFF.

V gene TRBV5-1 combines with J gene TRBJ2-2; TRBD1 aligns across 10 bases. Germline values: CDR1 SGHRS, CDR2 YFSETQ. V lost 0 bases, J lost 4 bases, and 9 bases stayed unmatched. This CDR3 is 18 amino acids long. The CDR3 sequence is CASSLATGGAIRTGELFF. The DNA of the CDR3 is TGCGCCAGCAGCTTGGCGACAGGGGGCGCTATCCGCACCGGGGAGCTGTTTTTT.